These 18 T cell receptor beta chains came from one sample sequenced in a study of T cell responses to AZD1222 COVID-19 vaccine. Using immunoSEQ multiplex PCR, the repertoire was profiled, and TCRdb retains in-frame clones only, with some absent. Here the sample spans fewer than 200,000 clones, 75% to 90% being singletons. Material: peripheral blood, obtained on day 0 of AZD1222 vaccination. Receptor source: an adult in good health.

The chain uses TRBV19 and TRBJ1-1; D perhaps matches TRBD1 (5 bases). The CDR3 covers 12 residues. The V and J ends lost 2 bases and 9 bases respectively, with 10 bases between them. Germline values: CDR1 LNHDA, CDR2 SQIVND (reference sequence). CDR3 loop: CASSIKGTKAFF. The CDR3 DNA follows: TGTGCCAGTAGTATAAAAGGGACCAAAGCTTTCTTT.

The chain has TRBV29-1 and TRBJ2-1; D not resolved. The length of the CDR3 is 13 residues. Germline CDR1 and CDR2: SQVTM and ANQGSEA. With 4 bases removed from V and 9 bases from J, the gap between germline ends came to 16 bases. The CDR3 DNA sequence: TGCAGCGTTGCAACGACTGGGTACGGTGAGCAGTTCTTC. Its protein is CSVATTGYGEQFF.

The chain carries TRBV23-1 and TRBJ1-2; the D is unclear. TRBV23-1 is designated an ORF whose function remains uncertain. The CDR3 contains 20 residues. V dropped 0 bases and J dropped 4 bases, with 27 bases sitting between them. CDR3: CASSQSKRFERQFYSYGYTF. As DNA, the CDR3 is TGCGCCAGCAGTCAATCTAAAAGGTTTGAGCGTCAGTTCTATTCCTATGGCTACACCTTC.

The CDR3 is CASSFDPGRGYTF. Written as DNA, the CDR3 is TGTGCCAGCAGCTTTGACCCTGGAAGGGGCTACACCTTC. V is TRBV5-5 and J is TRBJ1-2; D gene ambiguous. This CDR3 is built from 13 residues. Per germline, CDR1 SGHKS and CDR2 YYEKEE (reference sequence). The V gene lost 2 bases and the J gene lost 8 bases, with 13 bases spanning the gap.

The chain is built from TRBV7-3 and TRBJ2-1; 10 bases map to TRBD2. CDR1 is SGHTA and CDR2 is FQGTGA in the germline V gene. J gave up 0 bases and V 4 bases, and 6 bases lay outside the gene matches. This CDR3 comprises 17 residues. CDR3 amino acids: CASSSRTSGFSYNEQFF. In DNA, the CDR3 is TGTGCCAGCAGCTCGAGGACTAGCGGATTCTCCTACAATGAGCAGTTCTTC. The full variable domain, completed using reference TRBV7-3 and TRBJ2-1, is GAGVSQTPSNKVTEKGKYVELRCDPISGHTALYWYRQSLGQGPEFLIYFQGTGAADDSGLPNDRFFAVRPEGSVSTLKIQRTERGDSAVYLCASSSRTSGFSYNEQFFGPGTRLTVL.

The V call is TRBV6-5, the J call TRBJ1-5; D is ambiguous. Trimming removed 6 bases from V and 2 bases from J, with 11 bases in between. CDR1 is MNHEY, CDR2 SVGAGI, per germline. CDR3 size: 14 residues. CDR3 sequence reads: CASRKSGGNQPQHF. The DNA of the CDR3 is TGTGCCAGCAGGAAGTCGGGCGGCAATCAGCCCCAGCATTTT.

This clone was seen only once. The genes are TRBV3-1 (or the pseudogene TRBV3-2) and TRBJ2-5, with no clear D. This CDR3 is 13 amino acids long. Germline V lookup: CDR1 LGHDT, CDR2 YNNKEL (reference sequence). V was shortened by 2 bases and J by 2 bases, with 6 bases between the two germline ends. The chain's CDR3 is CASSQQEQETQYF. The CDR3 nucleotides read TGTGCCAGCAGCCAACAGGAACAAGAGACCCAGTACTTC.

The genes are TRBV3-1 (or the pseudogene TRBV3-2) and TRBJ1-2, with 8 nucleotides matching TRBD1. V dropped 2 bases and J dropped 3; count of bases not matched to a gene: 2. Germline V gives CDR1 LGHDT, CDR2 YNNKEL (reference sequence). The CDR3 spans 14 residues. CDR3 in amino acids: CASSQQDRDYGYTF. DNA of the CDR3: TGTGCCAGCAGCCAACAGGACAGGGACTATGGCTACACCTTC.

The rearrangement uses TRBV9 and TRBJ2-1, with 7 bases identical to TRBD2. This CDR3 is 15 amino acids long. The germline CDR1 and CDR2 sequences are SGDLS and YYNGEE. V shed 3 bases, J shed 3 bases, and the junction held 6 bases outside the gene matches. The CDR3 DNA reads TGTGCCAGCAGCGAAAGGGTAGCGGGCTACAATGAGCAGTTCTTC. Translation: CASSERVAGYNEQFF. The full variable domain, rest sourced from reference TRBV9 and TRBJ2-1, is DSGVTQTPKHLITATGQRVTLRCSPRSGDLSVYWYQQSLDQGLQFLIQYYNGEERAKGNILERFSAQQFPDLHSELNLSSLELGDSALYFCASSERVAGYNEQFFGPGTRLTVL.

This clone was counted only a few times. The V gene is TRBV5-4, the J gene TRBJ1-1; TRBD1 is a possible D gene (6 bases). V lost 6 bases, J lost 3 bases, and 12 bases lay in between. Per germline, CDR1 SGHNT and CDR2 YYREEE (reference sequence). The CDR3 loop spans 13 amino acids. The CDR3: CASKGSGDTEAFF. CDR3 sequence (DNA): TGTGCCAGCAAGGGATCAGGGGACACTGAAGCTTTCTTT.

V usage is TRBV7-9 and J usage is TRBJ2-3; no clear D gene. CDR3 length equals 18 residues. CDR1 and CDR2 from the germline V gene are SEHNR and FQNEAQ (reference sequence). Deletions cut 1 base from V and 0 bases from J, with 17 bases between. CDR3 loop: CASSLGVPSVPSTDTQYF. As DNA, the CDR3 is TGTGCCAGCAGCTTAGGGGTACCTTCGGTTCCTAGCACAGATACGCAGTATTTT. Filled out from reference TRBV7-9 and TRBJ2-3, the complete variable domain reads DTGVSQNPRHKITKRGQNVTFRCDPISEHNRLYWYRQTLGQGPEFLTYFQNEAQLEKSRLLSDRFSAERPKGSFSTLEIQRTEQGDSAMYLCASSLGVPSVPSTDTQYFGPGTRLTVL.

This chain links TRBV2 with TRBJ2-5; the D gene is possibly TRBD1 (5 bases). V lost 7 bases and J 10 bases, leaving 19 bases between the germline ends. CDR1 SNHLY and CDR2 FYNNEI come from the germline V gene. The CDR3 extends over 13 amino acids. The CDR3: CASKETGAGDQYF. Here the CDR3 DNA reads TGTGCCAGCAAGGAAACAGGCGCTGGGGACCAGTACTTC.

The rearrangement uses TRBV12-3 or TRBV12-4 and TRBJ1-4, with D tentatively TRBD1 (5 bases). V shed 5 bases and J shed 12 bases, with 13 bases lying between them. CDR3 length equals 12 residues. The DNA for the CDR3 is TGTGCCAGCAGTCGCAGGGTGGAAGAACTGTTTTTT. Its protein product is CASSRRVEELFF.

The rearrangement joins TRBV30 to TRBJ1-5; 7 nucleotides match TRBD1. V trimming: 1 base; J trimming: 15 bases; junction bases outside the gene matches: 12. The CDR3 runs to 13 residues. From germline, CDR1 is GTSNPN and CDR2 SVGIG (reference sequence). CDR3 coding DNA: TGTGCCTGGAGTGCGAGGGGCGGGGACAGACGGCATTTT. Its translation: CAWSARGGDRRHF.

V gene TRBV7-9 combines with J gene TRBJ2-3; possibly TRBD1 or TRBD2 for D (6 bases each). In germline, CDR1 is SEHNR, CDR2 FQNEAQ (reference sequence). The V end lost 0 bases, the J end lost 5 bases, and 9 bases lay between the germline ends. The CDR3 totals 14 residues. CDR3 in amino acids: CASSLAGGGDTQYF. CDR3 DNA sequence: TGTGCCAGCAGCTTAGCGGGGGGCGGAGATACGCAGTATTTT. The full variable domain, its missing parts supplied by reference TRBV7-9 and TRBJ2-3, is DTGVSQNPRHKITKRGQNVTFRCDPISEHNRLYWYRQTLGQGPEFLTYFQNEAQLEKSRLLSDRFSAERPKGSFSTLEIQRTEQGDSAMYLCASSLAGGGDTQYFGPGTRLTVL.

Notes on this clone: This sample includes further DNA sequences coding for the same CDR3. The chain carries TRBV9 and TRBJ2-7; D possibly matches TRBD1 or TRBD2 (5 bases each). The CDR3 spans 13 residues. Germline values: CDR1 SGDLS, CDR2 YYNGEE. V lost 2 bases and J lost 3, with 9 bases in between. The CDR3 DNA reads TGTGCCAGCAGCGTGGCAGGGAGCTACGAGCAGTACTTC. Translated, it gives CASSVAGSYEQYF.

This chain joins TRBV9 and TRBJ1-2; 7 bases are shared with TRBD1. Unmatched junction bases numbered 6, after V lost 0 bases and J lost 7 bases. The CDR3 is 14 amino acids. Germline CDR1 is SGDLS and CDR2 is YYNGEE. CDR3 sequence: CASSVVGGAGGYTF. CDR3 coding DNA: TGTGCCAGCAGCGTAGTAGGGGGCGCGGGTGGCTACACCTTC.

As DNA, the CDR3 is TGCGCCAGCAGCCGCCAACCGCCGGGGACAGGCGAAATAGCTGGAAACACCATATATTTT. The encoded protein is CASSRQPPGTGEIAGNTIYF. This chain joins TRBV4-1 and TRBJ1-3, with 8 bases that match TRBD1. The germline CDR1 and CDR2 sequences are MGHRA and YSYEKL. CDR3 length: 20 residues. The J segment lost 2 bases and the V segment lost 4 bases, leaving 19 bases of the junction unmatched.